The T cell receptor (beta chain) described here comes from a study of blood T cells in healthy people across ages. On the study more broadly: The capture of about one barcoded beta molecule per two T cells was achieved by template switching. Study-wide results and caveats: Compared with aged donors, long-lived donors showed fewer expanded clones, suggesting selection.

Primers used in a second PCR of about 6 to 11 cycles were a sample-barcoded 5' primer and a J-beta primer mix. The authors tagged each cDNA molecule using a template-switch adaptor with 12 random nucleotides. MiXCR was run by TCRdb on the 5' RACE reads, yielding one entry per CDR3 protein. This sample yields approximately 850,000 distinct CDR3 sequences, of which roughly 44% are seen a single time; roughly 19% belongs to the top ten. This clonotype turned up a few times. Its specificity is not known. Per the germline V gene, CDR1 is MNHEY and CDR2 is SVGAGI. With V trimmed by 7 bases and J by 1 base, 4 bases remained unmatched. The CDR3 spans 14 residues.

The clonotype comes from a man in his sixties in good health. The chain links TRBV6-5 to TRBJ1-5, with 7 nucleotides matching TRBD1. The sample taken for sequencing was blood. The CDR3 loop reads CASNSRGSNQPQHF. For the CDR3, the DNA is TGTGCCAGCAATTCCAGGGGGAGCAATCAGCCCCAGCATTTT.